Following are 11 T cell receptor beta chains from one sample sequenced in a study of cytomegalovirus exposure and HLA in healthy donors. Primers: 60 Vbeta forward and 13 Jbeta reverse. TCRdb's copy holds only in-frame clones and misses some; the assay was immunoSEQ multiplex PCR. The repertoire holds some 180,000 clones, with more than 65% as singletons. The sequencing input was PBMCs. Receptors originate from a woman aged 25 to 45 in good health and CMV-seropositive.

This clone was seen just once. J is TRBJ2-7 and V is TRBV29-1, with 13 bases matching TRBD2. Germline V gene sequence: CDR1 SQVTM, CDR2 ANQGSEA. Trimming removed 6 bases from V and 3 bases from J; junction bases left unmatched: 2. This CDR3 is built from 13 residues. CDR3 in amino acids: CSVRLAGGYEQYF. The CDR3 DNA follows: TGCAGCGTCCGACTAGCGGGAGGCTACGAGCAGTACTTC.

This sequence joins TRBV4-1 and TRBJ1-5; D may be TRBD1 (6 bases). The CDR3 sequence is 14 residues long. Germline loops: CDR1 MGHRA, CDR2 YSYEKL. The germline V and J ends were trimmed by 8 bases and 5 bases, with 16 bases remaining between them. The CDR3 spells CASHPGHGHQPQHF. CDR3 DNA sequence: TGCGCCAGCCACCCGGGACACGGACATCAGCCCCAGCATTTT.

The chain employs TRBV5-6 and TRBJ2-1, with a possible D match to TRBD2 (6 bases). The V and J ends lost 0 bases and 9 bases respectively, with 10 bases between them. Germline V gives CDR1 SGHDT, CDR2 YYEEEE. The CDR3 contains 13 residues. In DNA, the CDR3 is TGTGCCAGCAGCTTGGTCGGGGGTCGTGAGCAGTTCTTC. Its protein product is CASSLVGGREQFF.

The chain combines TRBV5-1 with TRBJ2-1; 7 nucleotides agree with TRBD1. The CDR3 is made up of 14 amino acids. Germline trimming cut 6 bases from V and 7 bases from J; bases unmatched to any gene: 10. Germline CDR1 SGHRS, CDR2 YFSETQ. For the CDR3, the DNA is TGCGCCAGCAACATACTCCCAGGGGGAAATGAGCAGTTCTTC. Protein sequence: CASNILPGGNEQFF.

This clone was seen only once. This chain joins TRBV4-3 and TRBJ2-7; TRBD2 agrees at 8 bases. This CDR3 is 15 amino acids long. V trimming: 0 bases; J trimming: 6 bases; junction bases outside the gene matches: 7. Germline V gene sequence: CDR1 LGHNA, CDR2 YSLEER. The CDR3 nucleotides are TGCGCCAGCAGCCAAGATTTGACGGGGGGGCGCGAGCAGTACTTC. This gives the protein CASSQDLTGGREQYF.

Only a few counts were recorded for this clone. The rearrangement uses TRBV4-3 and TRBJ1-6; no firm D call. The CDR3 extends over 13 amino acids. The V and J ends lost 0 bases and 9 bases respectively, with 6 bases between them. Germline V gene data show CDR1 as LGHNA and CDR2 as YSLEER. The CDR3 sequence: CASSQDGRSPLHF. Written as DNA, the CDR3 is TGCGCCAGCAGCCAAGATGGCCGTTCACCCCTCCACTTT.

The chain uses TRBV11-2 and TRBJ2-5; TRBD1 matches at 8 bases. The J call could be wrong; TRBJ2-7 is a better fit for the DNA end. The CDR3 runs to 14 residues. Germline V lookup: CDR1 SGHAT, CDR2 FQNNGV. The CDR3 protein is CASSLGGQVYEQYF. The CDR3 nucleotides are TGTGCCAGCAGCTTAGGGGGACAGGTCTACGAGCAGTACTTC.

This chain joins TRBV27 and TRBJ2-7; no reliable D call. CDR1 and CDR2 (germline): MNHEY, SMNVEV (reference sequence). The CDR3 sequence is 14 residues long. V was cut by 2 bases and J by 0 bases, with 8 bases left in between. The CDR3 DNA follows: TGTGCCAGCAGTTTAGACTCCAACTCCTACGAGCAGTACTTC. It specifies CASSLDSNSYEQYF.

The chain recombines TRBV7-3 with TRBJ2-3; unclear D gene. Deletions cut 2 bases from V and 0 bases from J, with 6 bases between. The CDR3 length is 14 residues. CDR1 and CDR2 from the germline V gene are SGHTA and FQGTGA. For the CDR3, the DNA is TGTGCCAGCAGCTTACGTACTAGCACAGATACGCAGTATTTT. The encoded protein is CASSLRTSTDTQYF.

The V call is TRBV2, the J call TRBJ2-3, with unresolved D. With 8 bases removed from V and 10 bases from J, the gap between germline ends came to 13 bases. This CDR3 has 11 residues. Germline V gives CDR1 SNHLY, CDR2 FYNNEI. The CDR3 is CASSWLSSQYF. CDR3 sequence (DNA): TGTGCCAGCTCTTGGCTTTCGTCGCAGTATTTT. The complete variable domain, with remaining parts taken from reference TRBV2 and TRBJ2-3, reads EPEVTQTPSHQVTQMGQEVILRCVPISNHLYFYWYRQILGQKVEFLVSFYNNEISEKSEIFDDQFSVERPDGSNFTLKIRSTKLEDSAMYFCASSWLSSQYFGPGTRLTVL.

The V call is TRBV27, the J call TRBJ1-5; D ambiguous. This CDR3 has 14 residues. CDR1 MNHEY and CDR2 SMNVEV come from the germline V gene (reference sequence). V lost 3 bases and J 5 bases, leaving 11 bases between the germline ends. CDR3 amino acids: CASSFRGRDQPQHF. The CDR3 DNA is TGTGCCAGCAGTTTCCGGGGTCGGGATCAGCCCCAGCATTTT.